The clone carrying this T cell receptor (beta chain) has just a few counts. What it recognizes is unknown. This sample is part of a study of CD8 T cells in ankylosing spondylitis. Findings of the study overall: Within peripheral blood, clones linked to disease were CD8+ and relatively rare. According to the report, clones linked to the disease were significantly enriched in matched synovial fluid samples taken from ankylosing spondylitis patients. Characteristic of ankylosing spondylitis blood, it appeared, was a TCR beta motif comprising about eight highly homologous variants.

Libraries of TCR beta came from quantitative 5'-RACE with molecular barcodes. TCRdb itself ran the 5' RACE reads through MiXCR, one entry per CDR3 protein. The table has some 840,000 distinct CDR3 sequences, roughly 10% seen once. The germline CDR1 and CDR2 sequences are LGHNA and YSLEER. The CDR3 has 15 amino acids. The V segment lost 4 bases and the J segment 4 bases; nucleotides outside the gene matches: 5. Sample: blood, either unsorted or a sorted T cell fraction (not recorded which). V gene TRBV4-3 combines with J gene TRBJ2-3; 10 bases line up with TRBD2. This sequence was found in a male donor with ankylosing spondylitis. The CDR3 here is CASSPLAGAADTQYF. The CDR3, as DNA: TGCGCCAGCAGCCCGCTAGCGGGGGCCGCAGATACGCAGTATTTT.